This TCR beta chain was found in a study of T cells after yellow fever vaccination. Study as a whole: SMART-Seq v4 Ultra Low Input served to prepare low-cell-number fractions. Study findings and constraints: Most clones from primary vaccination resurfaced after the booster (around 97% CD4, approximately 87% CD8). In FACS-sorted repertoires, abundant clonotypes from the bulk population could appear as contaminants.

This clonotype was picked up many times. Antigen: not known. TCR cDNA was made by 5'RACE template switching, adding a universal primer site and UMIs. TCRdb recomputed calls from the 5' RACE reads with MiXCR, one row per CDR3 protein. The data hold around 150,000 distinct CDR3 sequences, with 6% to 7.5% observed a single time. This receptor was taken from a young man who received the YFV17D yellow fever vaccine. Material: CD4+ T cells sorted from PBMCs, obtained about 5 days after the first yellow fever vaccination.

The CDR3 coding sequence is TGTGCCAGCAGCCTCGGACAGGGCAACGAGCAGTACGTC. As protein: CASSLGQGNEQYV. J is TRBJ2-7 and V is TRBV12-3 or TRBV12-4; 8 bases align to TRBD1. The V segment lost 6 bases and the J segment 5 bases; nucleotides outside the gene matches: 6. The CDR3 extends over 13 amino acids.